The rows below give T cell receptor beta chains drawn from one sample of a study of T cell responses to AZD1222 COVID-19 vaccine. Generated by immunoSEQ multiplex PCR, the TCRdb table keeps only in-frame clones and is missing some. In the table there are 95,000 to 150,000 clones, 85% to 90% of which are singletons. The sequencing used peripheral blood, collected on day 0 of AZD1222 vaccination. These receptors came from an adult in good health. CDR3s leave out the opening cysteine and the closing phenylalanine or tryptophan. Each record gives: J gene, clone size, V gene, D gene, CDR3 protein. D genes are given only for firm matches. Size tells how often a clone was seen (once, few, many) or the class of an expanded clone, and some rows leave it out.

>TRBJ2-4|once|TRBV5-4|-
ASSLGRGSNIQY
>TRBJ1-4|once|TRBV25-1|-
ASSDTGKGGKLF
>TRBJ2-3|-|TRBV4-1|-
ASSLSYGTDTQY
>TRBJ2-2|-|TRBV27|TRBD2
ASSLFPGLAGYFAGELF
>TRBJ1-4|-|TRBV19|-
ASSRPNNEKLF
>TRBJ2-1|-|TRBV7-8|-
ASSPVAPQRGNEQF
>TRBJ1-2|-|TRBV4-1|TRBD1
ASSQVGDRYGYT
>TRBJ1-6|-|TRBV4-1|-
ASSQERGMANNSPLH
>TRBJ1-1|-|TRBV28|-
ASSQTGGGTEAF
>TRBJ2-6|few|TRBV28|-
ASSDSGANVLT
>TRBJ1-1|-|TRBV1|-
TSSQAKIQGINTEAF
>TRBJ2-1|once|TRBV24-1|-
ATSDVGRSLF
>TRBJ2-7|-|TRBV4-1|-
ASSSTDEQY
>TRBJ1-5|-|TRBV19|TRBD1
ASRDITGGNQPQH
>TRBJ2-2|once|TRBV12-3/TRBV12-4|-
ASSLLAGELF
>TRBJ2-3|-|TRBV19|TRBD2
ASSKRSGGRDTQY
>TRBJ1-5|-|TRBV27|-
ASSLSPDQPQH
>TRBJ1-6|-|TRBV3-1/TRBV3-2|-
ASSQDLTLH
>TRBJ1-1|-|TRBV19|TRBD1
ATYPPLGRGHDSGTEAF
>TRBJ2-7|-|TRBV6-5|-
ASKKRGSYEQY
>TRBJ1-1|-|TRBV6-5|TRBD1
ASSYGRGRVGTEAF
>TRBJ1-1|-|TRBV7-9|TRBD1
ASSLIGGSEAF
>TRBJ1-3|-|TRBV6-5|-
ASAIRAGNTIY
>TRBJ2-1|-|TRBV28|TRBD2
ASSLLAGGQPYNEQF
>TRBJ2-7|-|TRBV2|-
ASSAGEQY
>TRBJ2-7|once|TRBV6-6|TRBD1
ASSYPTGGDEQY
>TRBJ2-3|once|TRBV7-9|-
ASSLNRGRTDTQY
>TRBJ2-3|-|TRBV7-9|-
ASSPTRDTQY
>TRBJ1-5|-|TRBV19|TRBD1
ASTQDREGQPQH
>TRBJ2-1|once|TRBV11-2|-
ASSLAWPKQDNEQF
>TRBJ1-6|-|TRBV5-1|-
ASSPTGTSNSPLH
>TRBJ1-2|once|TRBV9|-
ASSVDLKGGYT
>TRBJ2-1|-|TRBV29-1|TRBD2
SVSGTSGGAVGEQF
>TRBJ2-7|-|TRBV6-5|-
ASTGWRYEQY
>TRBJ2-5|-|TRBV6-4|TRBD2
ASSALAGGPSETQY
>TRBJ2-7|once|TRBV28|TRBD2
ASRLAGPAEQY